This section outlines one TCR beta chain sequence together with its context. Its cognate antigen is unknown. The data were taken from a study of OX40 agonist ivuxolimab in advanced cancers. General study results and limits: CD8+ T cells averaged more expanded clones than CD4+.

Sequencing used immunoSEQ multiplex PCR; TCRdb keeps in-frame clones, though not all of them. The top ten clones hold about a tenth of a sample with 12,000 or so clones, about 85% of them seen once. Trimming removed 2 bases from V and 5 bases from J, with 3 bases in between. CDR1 MNHNY and CDR2 SVGAGI come from the germline V gene (reference sequence). CDR3 length equals 11 residues. The chain has TRBV6-6 and TRBJ1-1; D uncertain. The sequencing used CD4+ or CD8+ T cells sorted from blood, collected in a trial of the OX40 agonist ivuxolimab. This TCR derives from an adult with an advanced solid tumor such as melanoma, head and neck, liver or kidney cancer. CDR3 nucleotide sequence: TGTGCCAGCAGTTACGGGACTGAAGCTTTCTTT. Amino acids: CASSYGTEAFF.